This is a list of T cell receptor beta chains from one sample in a study of cytomegalovirus exposure and HLA in healthy donors. The method was immunoSEQ multiplex PCR; TCRdb's version includes in-frame clones alone and lacks a portion of them. The sample holds about 280,000 clones; over 85% are singletons and the top ten take around 2.1%. The sample was PBMCs. The receptors shown here come from a woman between 18 and 30 years old in good health and CMV-seronegative. The CDR3 runs from the conserved cysteine through the conserved F or W. D genes are given only for firm matches. Clone size is stated in some rows and not others, as once, few, many or a class when expanded.

size	D	V	J	CDR3	DNA
NA	NA	TRBV1	TRBJ2-1	CTSSQRSSGGTHEQFF	TGCACCAGCAGCCAAAGGTCTAGCGGGGGAACCCATGAGCAGTTCTTC
once	TRBD1	TRBV5-4	TRBJ2-7	CASSRDRGAWNEQYF	TGTGCCAGCAGCCGAGACAGGGGGGCCTGGAACGAGCAGTACTTC
NA	TRBD1	TRBV2	TRBJ1-3	CASGGTGAGNTIYF	TGTGCCAGCGGGGGGACAGGGGCTGGAAACACCATATATTTT
NA	TRBD2	TRBV5-1	TRBJ2-7	CASSQSGGTTYEQYF	TGCGCCAGCAGCCAATCCGGGGGGACGACCTACGAGCAGTACTTC
NA	NA	TRBV6-1	TRBJ2-5	CASSADRGGLKTQYF	TGTGCCAGCAGTGCCGACAGGGGAGGGTTAAAGACCCAGTACTTC
once	TRBD1	TRBV18	TRBJ2-7	CASSPEGTGRNYEQYF	TGTGCCAGCTCACCAGAAGGGACAGGGCGGAACTACGAGCAGTACTTC
NA	NA	TRBV19	TRBJ1-1	CASSVTLGQGEAFF	TGTGCCAGTAGTGTGACCTTAGGGCAGGGTGAAGCTTTCTTT
NA	TRBD1	TRBV4-1	TRBJ2-7	CASSQATGASYEQYF	TGCGCCAGCAGCCAAGCGACAGGGGCGAGCTACGAGCAGTACTTC
NA	NA	TRBV5-4	TRBJ2-3	CASSHHDRPSTDTQYF	TGTGCCAGCAGCCACCACGACAGACCTAGCACAGATACGCAGTATTTT
once	TRBD1	TRBV5-1	TRBJ1-1	CASSLDRVLNTEAFF	TGCGCCAGCAGCCTGGACAGGGTATTGAACACTGAAGCTTTCTTT
NA	NA	TRBV10-3	TRBJ2-1	CAISEYSGDNEQFF	TGTGCCATCAGTGAGTACTCCGGGGACAATGAGCAGTTCTTC
NA	NA	TRBV6-4	TRBJ2-5	CASSEPLPHETQYF	TGTGCCAGCAGTGAGCCGCTCCCACACGAGACCCAGTACTTC
once	NA	TRBV2	TRBJ1-4	CASSGFELTNEKLFF	TGTGCCAGCAGTGGGTTCGAGTTAACTAATGAAAAACTGTTTTTT
NA	TRBD1	TRBV6-1	TRBJ1-1	CASRQGALSGTEAFF	TGTGCCAGCAGACAGGGGGCCCTTAGCGGCACTGAAGCTTTCTTT
NA	TRBD1	TRBV5-4	TRBJ2-5	CASSSQGVQETQYF	TGTGCCAGCAGCTCACAGGGGGTCCAAGAGACCCAGTACTTC
NA	NA	TRBV19	TRBJ2-7	CASSPGEYLAHEQYF	TGTGCCAGTAGTCCAGGGGAGTACTTGGCCCACGAGCAGTACTTC
NA	NA	TRBV27	TRBJ1-2	CASSLASSANYGYTF	TGTGCCAGCAGTTTGGCCTCCAGTGCTAACTATGGCTACACCTTC
NA	NA	TRBV7-9	TRBJ2-2	CASSLVDRYTNTGELFF	TGTGCCAGCAGCTTAGTGGACAGATACACGAACACCGGGGAGCTGTTTTTT
NA	TRBD1	TRBV5-4	TRBJ1-4	CASSLGGTGVSGLFF	TGTGCCAGCAGCTTGGGAGGGACAGGGGTCTCGGGACTGTTTTTT
once	NA	TRBV4-2	TRBJ2-3	CASSRSSSFTDTQYF	TGTGCCAGCAGCAGGAGCAGCAGCTTTACAGATACGCAGTATTTT
NA	TRBD2	TRBV6-5	TRBJ2-3	CASSFGLAGRTDTQYF	TGTGCCAGCAGTTTTGGACTAGCGGGGCGCACAGATACGCAGTATTTT
NA	TRBD1	TRBV15	TRBJ2-7	CATSRDPGQGYEQYF	TGTGCCACCAGCAGAGATCCTGGACAGGGCTACGAGCAGTACTTC
NA	TRBD1	TRBV11-3	TRBJ1-5	CASSLAGGDQPQHF	TGTGCCAGCAGCTTAGCAGGGGGCGATCAGCCCCAGCATTTT